These T cell receptor beta chains were read from a single sample in a study of Graves' ophthalmopathy and Graves' hyperthyroidism. TCRdb reprocessed the multiplex PCR reads with MiXCR, giving one entry per CDR3 protein. The sample contains fewer than 650,000 distinct CDR3 sequences, about 20% of which appear only once. Sequencing input: peripheral blood. These TCRs come from a woman between 18 and 29 years old with stable Graves' hyperthyroidism. Some clones in this sample may be carry-over from other donors' samples. Both conserved end residues are trimmed from each CDR3. Each record gives: clone size, J gene, V gene, CDR3 protein. Clone size, where shown, is once, few, many, or a class for clones that have expanded.

.	TRBJ1-2	TRBV12-3/TRBV12-4	ASRSIYGYT
once	TRBJ2-7	TRBV20-1	SARRDSSYEQY
many	TRBJ1-1	TRBV5-1	ASSLARQGSNTEAF
.	TRBJ2-7	TRBV25-1	ASSLGTFGEQY
many	TRBJ1-1	TRBV6-5	ASSYPNTGNGAF
.	TRBJ2-5	TRBV15	ATSRERGGWETQY
.	TRBJ2-7	TRBV15	ATSSRDREPEQY
many	TRBJ1-1	TRBV4-1	ASSKRDRGRYF
.	TRBJ1-2	TRBV6-5	ASSYNTVGQGGGYT
many	TRBJ2-1	TRBV12-3/TRBV12-4	ASIADRDNEQF
few	TRBJ2-7	TRBV30	AWSPGLEGYEQY
few	TRBJ1-1	TRBV6-1	ASSGPLTGNTEAF
many	TRBJ1-1	TRBV20-1	SARGPDLNTEAF
many	TRBJ2-2	TRBV10-1	ASSDQPTPVPGELF
.	TRBJ2-7	TRBV19	ASSLTSPTYEQY
many	TRBJ1-1	TRBV6-5	ASSYGTGMNTEAF
many	TRBJ2-2	TRBV5-1	ASSLVVTGELF
few	TRBJ1-1	TRBV4-3	ASGIGRNTEAF
.	TRBJ2-5	TRBV9	ASSVGMGETQY
many	TRBJ1-2	TRBV5-1	ASSSGKYGYT
.	TRBJ1-2	TRBV6-1	ASSEGGMAPYGYT
many	TRBJ1-1	TRBV6-5	ASSYSGAGTEAF
.	TRBJ1-1	TRBV4-1	ASSQERGRNTEAF